What follows is one T cell receptor beta chain and its context. Its antigen target is currently unknown. No base qualities exist here, and no much larger clone lies one base off it. The record originates from a study of identical twins listed by TCRdb under 2016. A note on the overall study: TCR alpha and beta repertoires from monozygotic twins, unrelated adults of various ages and cord blood were deep-sequenced to test whether fetal clonotypes persist. To rule out contamination, replicate twin experiments were performed at different times with different library preparation protocols.

The protocol used for the library was 5' RACE. The data were produced on an Illumina HiSeq 2000. Template switching added a universal primer binding site, and the final cDNA carried a unique molecular identifier that allowed TCR cDNA molecules to be counted accurately. First-strand cDNA for TCR alpha and beta chains was synthesized from specific primers in the conserved constant-segment region. To control for contamination, every cDNA library was double barcoded, receiving both a SMART-Mk sample barcode and Illumina barcodes. TruSeq adapter sequences along with Illumina sample barcodes were introduced in two successive PCR steps. The TCR alpha and beta cDNA libraries were sequenced on the Illumina HiSeq platform using custom primers. In the source study's methods: MiGEC processed the raw reads to extract unique molecular identifiers, while MiXCR was used to determine the CDR3 positions. For each individual, recombination models were inferred using an EM algorithm with the repgenHMM and IGoR tools. The analysis of shared clonotypes was done with the tcR package in R, with sharing normalized by the product of cloneset sizes. Out-of-frame nonproductive sequences were analyzed to study raw recombination free of thymic and clonal selection effects. TCRdb applied fastp at Q25 and MiXCR to the public reads, then kept only in-frame beta chains. A single entry per CDR3 protein holds the most common genes and DNA from its merged rows. TCRdb, not the authors, supplied the V and J calls. This sample gives a few hundred thousand distinct CDR3 sequences in total; roughly an eighth of them show up just once. Together, the top ten hold 3.5% to 5% of the sample.

Findings and caveats that apply to the study as a whole: In monozygotic twins, out-of-frame TCR alpha sharing was systematically underestimated by recombination models, although the models agreed with sharing between unrelated individuals. Out-of-frame TCR alpha sequences shared between twins showed an excess of low generation-probability sequences compared with coincidental sharing between unrelated individuals. The excess sharing between twins in beta out-of-frame sequences was weaker because fewer shared sequences reduced the signal-to-noise ratio. Because the same donors could not be followed over many years, the conclusions relied on cross-sectional statistical analysis. Fewer insertions were carried by abundant cord blood beta clonotypes, a similar but weaker trend appeared in young adult naive repertoires, and no such trend appeared in memory repertoires. Invariant T cells such as MAIT and iNKT could partly confound zero-insertion analyses, though diverse VJ usage argued against this for most clonotypes.

Only healthy Caucasian donors were included. The twin cohort consisted of three pairs of female monozygotic twins, all aged about 18 to 29 years. Miltenyi CD45RO+ enrichment and human naive T-cell isolation kits were used to isolate memory (CD45RO+) and naive T cells from PBMC. The same specimen was also included in a second study, on yellow fever vaccine responses in identical twins. As noted in the second study: According to the authors, in identical twins the way T cells responded to vaccination appeared partly convergent and partly personalized. The study precisely tracked vaccine-responding T cell clones in identical twins.

The sample was memory (CD45RO+) T cells sorted from blood. Reading the label with the study, this specimen's cell subset or site is: CD45RO+ enriched T cells. This clonotype was obtained from a woman younger than 30 in good health.

The CDR3: CASSVHPSSYEQYF. The nucleotide sequence reads TGTGCCAGCAGCGTTCACCCTAGCTCCTACGAGCAGTACTTC. Recombination connected TRBV5-6 to TRBJ2-7, with the D gene not clear enough to name. The germline ends are 11 bases apart after V is trimmed by 4 bases and J by 0 bases. The germline V gene sets CDR1 to SGHDT and CDR2 to YYEEEE. The CDR3 has 14 amino acids, counting the end cysteine and phenylalanine. The retained sequence is limited to the CDR3, 42 bases, with the frame set at the first base.